What follows are 21 T cell receptor beta chains derived from one specimen sequenced in a study of T cell responses to AZD1222 COVID-19 vaccine. TCRdb's copy holds only in-frame clones and misses some; the assay was immunoSEQ multiplex PCR. The table shows more than 35,000 clones, with around 80% occurring only once. The source was peripheral blood, collected 28 days after the second dose of the MenACWY control vaccine. Receptor source: an adult who received the MenACWY meningococcal vaccine as a control.

The CDR3 DNA sequence: TGTGCCAGCAGCGTAGAAGGGCATAATGAGCAGTTCTTC. Encoded protein: CASSVEGHNEQFF. The V gene is TRBV9, the J gene TRBJ2-1; no clear D gene. The CDR3 covers 13 residues. Trimming left V 0 bases short and J 7 bases short, with 8 bases between. Germline CDR1 is SGDLS and CDR2 is YYNGEE.

This clone was seen more than once but under ten times. The rearrangement links TRBV29-1 to TRBJ2-7; D tentatively reads TRBD1 or TRBD2 (5 bases each). Germline CDR1 and CDR2: SQVTM and ANQGSEA. The CDR3 length is 10 residues. Trimming left V 4 bases short and J 13 bases short, with 14 bases between. The CDR3 is CSVVEGRPYF. For the CDR3, the DNA is TGCAGCGTTGTAGAGGGGCGACCTTACTTC.

This sequence joins TRBV3-1 (or the pseudogene TRBV3-2) and TRBJ1-1; the D gene is possibly TRBD1 (5 bases). The V end lost 4 bases, the J end lost 4 bases, and 16 bases lay between the germline ends. Germline V gives CDR1 LGHDT, CDR2 YNNKEL (reference sequence). The CDR3 runs 15 residues. The chain's CDR3 is CASSPRTGPFTEAFF. The DNA of the CDR3 is TGTGCCAGCAGCCCCCGGACGGGACCCTTCACTGAAGCTTTCTTT.

This sequence joins TRBV4-2 and TRBJ1-1; the match to TRBD1 covers 7 bases. Germline V gives CDR1 LGHNA, CDR2 YNFKEQ. Losses at the gene ends were 3 bases for V and 3 bases for J; bases not matched to a gene: 7. The CDR3 has 15 residues. CDR3 residues: CASSHPDRADTEAFF. DNA for the CDR3: TGTGCCAGCAGCCACCCAGACAGGGCAGACACTGAAGCTTTCTTT.

The V and J genes are TRBV9 and TRBJ1-1; no clear D gene. Trimming cost V 1 base and J 1 base, with 5 bases left between them. Germline V gene lookup returns CDR1 SGDLS and CDR2 YYNGEE. The CDR3 is 13 residues long. Here the CDR3 reads CASSVQPNTEAFF. The CDR3 DNA sequence: TGTGCCAGCAGCGTACAACCGAACACTGAAGCTTTCTTT.

This clone was detected only once. The gene calls are TRBV19 and TRBJ2-3, with a tentative D call TRBD2 (7 bases). Trimming stripped 0 bases from V and 2 bases from J, with 21 bases between. The CDR3 runs to 19 residues. CDR1 and CDR2 (germline): LNHDA, SQIVND (reference sequence). The CDR3 coding sequence is TGTGCCAGTAGTATAGAGCCCCCAGGGGAGGGATGTCACACAGATACGCAGTATTTT. Its translation: CASSIEPPGEGCHTDTQYF.

This chain uses TRBV5-4 with TRBJ2-1; D possibly uses TRBD1 or TRBD2 (5 bases each). The V and J ends lost 4 bases and 2 bases respectively, with 16 bases between them. Germline CDR1 SGHNT, CDR2 YYREEE (reference sequence). The CDR3 spans 16 residues. The CDR3 reads CASSPGHAEAYNEQFF. In DNA form, the CDR3 reads TGTGCCAGCAGCCCCGGACACGCGGAGGCCTACAATGAGCAGTTCTTC. Complete variable domain (other parts from reference TRBV5-4 and TRBJ2-1): ETGVTQSPTHLIKTRGQQVTLRCSSQSGHNTVSWYQQALGQGPQFIFQYYREEENGRGNFPPRFSGLQFPNYSSELNVNALELDDSALYLCASSPGHAEAYNEQFFGPGTRLTVL.

This chain uses TRBV6-5 with TRBJ2-7; D ambiguous. The V gene lost 4 bases and the J gene lost 0 bases, with 10 bases spanning the gap. The CDR3 consists of 14 residues. The germline gives CDR1 MNHEY, CDR2 SVGAGI. CDR3 region: CASSSTQISYEQYF. The CDR3 DNA is TGTGCCAGCAGTTCCACACAGATCTCCTACGAGCAGTACTTC.

V and J are TRBV18 and TRBJ1-6; 10 bases are shared with TRBD1. The germline gives CDR1 KGHSH, CDR2 LQKENI. The length of the CDR3 is 17 residues. The V and J ends lost 5 bases and 7 bases, in that order; junction bases with no gene match: 11. The CDR3 DNA follows: TGTGCCAGCTCAGGCGGCAGGCCGGGACAGGGGAATTCACCCCTCCACTTT. Translation gives CASSGGRPGQGNSPLHF.

The rearrangement joins TRBV12-2 to TRBJ1-6. TRBV12-2 is labeled a pseudogene. The CDR3 has 19 amino acids. CDR3 loop: CASRLQTAGGGTDDSPLHF. As DNA, the CDR3 is TGTGCAAGTCGCTTACAGACCGCTGGAGGGGGGACGGATGATTCACCCCTCCACTTT.

This chain links TRBV6-5 with TRBJ2-5; 9 nucleotides match TRBD2. Germline V gene data show CDR1 as MNHEY and CDR2 as SVGAGI. The trim removed 0 bases at V and 2 bases at J, leaving 1 base unmatched. The CDR3 sequence is 15 residues long. CDR3 region: CASSYSLAGQETQYF. The CDR3 bases are TGTGCCAGCAGTTACTCCCTAGCGGGGCAAGAGACCCAGTACTTC.

This clone was seen only once. The chain has TRBV29-1 and TRBJ1-2; 7 nucleotides agree with TRBD1. V was pared by 1 base and J by 8 bases, with 10 bases of the junction left unmatched. Germline CDR1 is SQVTM and CDR2 is ANQGSEA. The CDR3 totals 14 residues. CDR3 DNA: TGCAGCGTTGAAGGTTGGGGCGACAGGGCGGGCTACACCTTC. Translated, it gives CSVEGWGDRAGYTF.

V is TRBV19 and J is TRBJ1-1; 10 bases align to TRBD1. The CDR3 loop spans 17 amino acids. Per germline, CDR1 LNHDA and CDR2 SQIVND (reference sequence). The J segment lost 0 bases and the V segment lost 2 bases, leaving 6 bases of the junction unmatched. The CDR3 sequence is CASSIKGQGVMNTEAFF. Written as DNA, the CDR3 is TGTGCCAGTAGTATAAAAGGACAGGGGGTCATGAACACTGAAGCTTTCTTT.

The genes are TRBV24-1 and TRBJ2-1, with 13 bases matching TRBD2. The CDR3 runs to 14 residues. Trimming took 5 bases from V and 8 from J; bases not matched to a gene: 2. Per germline, CDR1 KGHDR and CDR2 SFDVKD. CDR3 loop: CATSGTSGSYEQFF. The CDR3 DNA reads TGTGCCACCAGTGGGACTAGCGGGAGTTATGAGCAGTTCTTC.

This clone was observed a handful of times. The gene calls are TRBV9 and TRBJ1-2; maybe TRBD1 (6 bases). The CDR3 contains 15 residues. The ends were cut back, 0 bases at V and 5 bases at J, with 14 bases in the middle. Germline V CDR1 and CDR2: SGDLS, YYNGEE. The CDR3 sequence: CASSVAWGGAYGYTF. CDR3 bases: TGTGCCAGCAGCGTAGCTTGGGGGGGCGCATATGGCTACACCTTC.

The chain recombines TRBV19 with TRBJ1-1; D is possibly TRBD1 (5 bases). Germline-derived CDR1 and CDR2 are LNHDA and SQIVND (reference sequence). The CDR3 covers 14 residues. V gave up 3 bases and J gave up 2 bases, with 10 bases separating them. CDR3 residues: CASSIVGVNTEAFF. The CDR3, as DNA: TGTGCCAGTAGTATCGTGGGGGTCAACACTGAAGCTTTCTTT.

This clone was seen just once. The DNA of the CDR3 is TGTGCCAGCAGTGAAGCGCCAGGGGGAAGAAACACCATATATTTT. This codes for CASSEAPGGRNTIYF. V is TRBV2 and J is TRBJ1-3, with 7 positions matching TRBD1. CDR1 is SNHLY, CDR2 FYNNEI, per germline. V shed 0 bases and J 5 bases; nucleotides not matched to a gene: 4. The CDR3 covers 15 residues.

This chain uses TRBV30 with TRBJ1-1; D call uncertain. CDR3 size: 14 residues. Germline CDR1 GTSNPN, CDR2 SVGIG (reference sequence). V shed 0 bases and J shed 6 bases, with 14 bases lying between them. The CDR3 loop reads CAWSVLDRLPEAFF. The CDR3 DNA is TGTGCCTGGAGTGTACTGGATCGTTTACCTGAAGCTTTCTTT.

The chain carries TRBV20-1 and TRBJ2-7; D uncertain. Trimming stripped 3 bases from V and 5 bases from J, with 5 bases between. CDR3 size: 10 residues. CDR1 is DFQATT, CDR2 SNEGSKA, per germline (reference sequence). CDR3 coding DNA: TGCAGTGCTAGCATAAACGAGCAGTACTTC. Translation: CSASINEQYF.

About this clone: One end of the junction is discordant with germline, which a read error may explain. The chain is built from TRBV5-6 and TRBJ1-1; D is possibly TRBD1 (5 bases). The CDR3 is 12 amino acids. Germline V gene data show CDR1 as SGHDT and CDR2 as YYEEEE. The CDR3 nucleotides are TGTGCCAGCAGCTTGATGGACACGCCGTTCTCCTTT. It translates to CASSLMDTPFSF.

The chain links TRBV15 to TRBJ1-1; weak D call: TRBD1 (6 bases). The CDR3 length is 12 residues. The germline gives CDR1 LNHNV, CDR2 YYDKDF (reference sequence). Trimming stripped 2 bases from V and 8 bases from J, with 9 bases between. The CDR3 loop reads CATSRLTGEAFF. The CDR3 DNA reads TGTGCCACCAGCAGACTGACAGGCGAAGCTTTCTTT.